This T cell receptor (beta chain) was observed in a study of blood T cell repertoires in COVID-19 (dated by TCRdb to the early 2020s). Background on the whole study: Samples covering the acute and convalescent phases of COVID-19 were provided by collaborators in the United States, Italy and Spain. The material from the prospective study consisted of cDNA or gDNA derived from T cells, B-cell-depleted T cells, or PBMCs. Deeply sampled blood TCRbeta repertoires from subjects exposed to, actively infected with, or recovered from COVID-19 were included in the dataset. A freely available public database, intended as a resource for researchers studying the immune response to SARS-CoV-2, is where the repertoires were released. The samples were drawn from the first 160 participants of the ongoing ImmuneRACE study and from 1,254 subjects provided by 6 global collaborators. Sample metadata almost always included a de-identified subject ID, COVID-19 status, age in years and sex. Where available, HLA class I and class II types were obtained from metadata supplied by the sample provider rather than from assay-based typing.

TCRbeta CDR3 regions were amplified from genomic DNA by means of the immunoSEQ Assay, a bias-controlled multiplex PCR. The authors' pipeline ran thus. The number of nucleated cells in each sample was estimated by amplification of reference gene primers within the assay. To quantify the absolute abundance of each unique TCRbeta CDR3 rearrangement, sequence reads were collapsed and filtered. For each sample, productive Simpson clonality was calculated as the square root of Simpson's diversity index over productive rearrangements. TCRdb stores this immuneACCESS table with in-frame sequences only. Part of the clones is absent; in the studies checked, under half of the shortfall reflects unresolved V genes, and no reason is known for the rest. The V and J calls and clone size are taken from that table; D and trimming were inferred from the DNA. The sample table shows about 27,000 clones, and 88% are seen once. Roughly 8.4% of the sample belongs to the ten largest clones.

What the research found in general, with its limitations: Clinical and demographic metadata were provided uncurated, with the amount varying by source and participant.

With respect to this clone: Its recognized antigen is unknown. No base-level quality is on record; no much larger clone is a single base apart.

Each collaborating institution followed its own protocols to collect whole blood in K2EDTA tubes. For TCRbeta analysis, collaborators shipped samples as frozen whole blood, isolated PBMCs, or DNA extracted from either of those sample types. Here V drops 4 bases and J drops 6 bases, and the junction holds 6 bases not matched to any gene. From the germline V gene (reference sequence), CDR1 is SEHNR and CDR2 is FQNEAQ. The CDR3 contains 15 residues, cysteine and phenylalanine counted. Just CDR3 DNA is preserved here, 45 bases in frame from base 1. This sequence was found in a woman aged 50 to 60 with active COVID-19. The specimen sequenced was peripheral blood. This chain is built from TRBV7-9 and TRBJ2-2, with 9 bases in between that match TRBD1. The encoded CDR3 is CASSSWDREAGELFF. The DNA sequence is TGTGCCAGCAGCTCCTGGGACAGGGAGGCCGGGGAGCTGTTTTTT.